Following are 3 T cell receptor beta chains from one sample sequenced in a study of beta chain features in type 1 diabetes. Study results and limitations: Among patients with Type 1 diabetes, TCRB CDR3s were moderately but significantly shorter in every one of the four CD4+ subsets.

Expressed TCRB transcripts were sequenced because the isolated RNA had all been reverse transcribed beforehand. The method was immunoSEQ multiplex PCR; TCRdb's version includes in-frame clones alone and lacks a portion of them. Of about 240,000 clones listed, approximately 15% are singletons. No cognate antigen is known for these TCRs. The sequenced sample consisted of naive CD4+ T cells from blood. The receptors were gathered from a young man with type 1 diabetes.

Only one count was recorded for this clone. The chain employs TRBV9 and TRBJ2-3, with 8 bases lining up with TRBD2. The CDR3 is made up of 16 amino acids. From germline, CDR1 is SGDLS and CDR2 YYNGEE. V gave up 4 bases and J gave up 6 bases; unmatched junction bases: 13. The CDR3 DNA reads TGTGCCAGCAGCCCGGGGGGGACCCAAGTCTGGGATACGCAGTATTTT. Encoded protein: CASSPGGTQVWDTQYF.

The chain couples TRBV2 to TRBJ1-5, with D perhaps TRBD1 (6 bases). The CDR3 is 14 residues long. V was pared by 6 bases and J by 3 bases, with 12 bases between. Per the germline V gene, CDR1 is SNHLY and CDR2 is FYNNEI. CDR3 DNA: TGTGCCAGCAGCCAGGACAGTGACAATCAGCCCCAGCATTTT. Translation gives CASSQDSDNQPQHF.

The chain couples TRBV5-1 to TRBJ2-5; D is perhaps TRBD1 (5 bases). Germline values: CDR1 SGHRS, CDR2 YFSETQ. V gave up 0 bases and J gave up 5 bases, with 8 bases separating them. The CDR3 is 13 residues long. The CDR3, as DNA: TGCGCCAGCAGCTTGGGTGGGGCCGAGACCCAGTACTTC. Its protein is CASSLGGAETQYF.